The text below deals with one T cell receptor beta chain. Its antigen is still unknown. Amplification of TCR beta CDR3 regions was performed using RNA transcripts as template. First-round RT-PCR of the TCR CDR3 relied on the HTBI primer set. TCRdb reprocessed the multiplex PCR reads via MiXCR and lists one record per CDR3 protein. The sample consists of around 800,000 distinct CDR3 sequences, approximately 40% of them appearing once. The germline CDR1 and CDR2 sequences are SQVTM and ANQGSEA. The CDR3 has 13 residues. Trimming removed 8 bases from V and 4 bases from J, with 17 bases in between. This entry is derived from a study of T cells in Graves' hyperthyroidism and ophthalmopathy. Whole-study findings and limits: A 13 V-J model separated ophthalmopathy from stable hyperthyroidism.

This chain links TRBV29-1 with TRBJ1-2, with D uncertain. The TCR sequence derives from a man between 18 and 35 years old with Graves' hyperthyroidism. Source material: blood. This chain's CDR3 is CSQERQDLYGYTF. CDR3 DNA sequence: TGCAGCCAAGAGCGCCAGGATCTCTATGGCTACACCTTC.